The source of this TCR beta chain is a study of T-cell memory formation after mild COVID-19. Overall study: TCR clusters largely stayed donor specific.

This clonotype was recorded a few times. Its antigen remains unidentified. Study outcomes and limitations: Balance between CD4 and CD8 was seen in clones contracting day 15 to 85, and a CD4+ lean was seen in later expanders. Pre-infection memory showed some responding clones, and this suggested that cross-reactive memory joined.

Germline V gives CDR1 DFQATT, CDR2 SNEGSKA (reference sequence). The trim removed 3 bases at V and 0 bases at J, leaving 4 bases unmatched. CDR3 length equals 15 residues. After 5'RACE with constant-segment primers, TCR alpha and TCR beta cDNA libraries carrying sample barcodes and UMIs were obtained. MiXCR, run by TCRdb on the 5' RACE reads, gives a single entry per CDR3 protein. The table records nearly 250,000 distinct CDR3 sequences, over 15% of them present only once. Sequenced input: PBMCs or a T cell subset sorted from them (not recorded which). The TCR was taken from an adult woman who had mild COVID-19 (a few samples of this study predate the infection). Cell type and time point are not known. The chain joins TRBV20-1 to TRBJ2-1; 8 bases match TRBD2. The DNA for the CDR3 is TGCAGTGCTAGGCTAGCGGGCCGCTCCTACAATGAGCAGTTCTTC. Translating it yields CSARLAGRSYNEQFF.